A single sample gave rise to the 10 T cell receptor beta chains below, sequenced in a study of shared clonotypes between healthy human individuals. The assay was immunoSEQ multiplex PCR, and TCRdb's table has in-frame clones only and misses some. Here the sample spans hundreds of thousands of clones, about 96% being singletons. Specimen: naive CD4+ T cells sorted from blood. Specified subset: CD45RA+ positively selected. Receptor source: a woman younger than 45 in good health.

In DNA form, the CDR3 reads TGCGCCAGCAGCCATCAGACAGGGGGGAACACAGATACGCAGTATTTT. Its translation: CASSHQTGGNTDTQYF. The chain links TRBV5-1 to TRBJ2-3; 9 positions agree with TRBD1. CDR1 is SGHRS and CDR2 is YFSETQ in the germline V gene. The CDR3 length is 16 residues. V trimming: 4 bases; J trimming: 2 bases; junction bases outside the gene matches: 8. The full variable domain, completed using reference TRBV5-1 and TRBJ2-3, is KAGVTQTPRYLIKTRGQQVTLSCSPISGHRSVSWYQQTPGQGLQFLFEYFSETQRNKGNFPGRFSGRQFSNSRSEMNVSTLELGDSALYLCASSHQTGGNTDTQYFGPGTRLTVL.

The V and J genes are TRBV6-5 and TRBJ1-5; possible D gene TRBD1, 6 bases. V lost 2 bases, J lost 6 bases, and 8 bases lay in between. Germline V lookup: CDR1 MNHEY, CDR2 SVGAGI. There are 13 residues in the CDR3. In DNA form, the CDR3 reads TGTGCCAGCAGTTACGGGGGCACTCAGCCCCAGCATTTT. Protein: CASSYGGTQPQHF.

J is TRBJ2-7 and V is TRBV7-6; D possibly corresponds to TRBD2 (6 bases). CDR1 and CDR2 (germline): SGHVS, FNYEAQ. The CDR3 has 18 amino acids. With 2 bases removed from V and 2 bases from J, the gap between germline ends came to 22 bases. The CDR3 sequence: CASSLRQGGKLLPYEQYF. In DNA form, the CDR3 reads TGTGCCAGCAGCTTACGTCAGGGAGGCAAGCTTCTTCCCTACGAGCAGTACTTC.

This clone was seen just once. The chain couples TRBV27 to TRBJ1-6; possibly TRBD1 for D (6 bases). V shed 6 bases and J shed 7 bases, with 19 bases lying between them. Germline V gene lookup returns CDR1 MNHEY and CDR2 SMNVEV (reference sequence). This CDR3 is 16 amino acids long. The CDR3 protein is CASSRLGQKTNSPLHF. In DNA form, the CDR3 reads TGTGCCAGCAGCCGACTGGGACAAAAGACGAATTCACCCCTCCACTTT.

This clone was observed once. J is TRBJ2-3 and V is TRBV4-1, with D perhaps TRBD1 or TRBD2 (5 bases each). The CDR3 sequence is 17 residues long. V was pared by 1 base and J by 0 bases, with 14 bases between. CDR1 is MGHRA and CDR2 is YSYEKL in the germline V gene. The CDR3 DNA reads TGCGCCAGCAGCCAAGTGCCGGGACCACCTAGCACAGATACGCAGTATTTT. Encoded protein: CASSQVPGPPSTDTQYF.

Here the CDR3 reads CASSLATSEPYEQYF. For the CDR3, the DNA is TGCGCCAGCAGCTTGGCAACTAGCGAGCCCTACGAGCAGTACTTC. The chain uses TRBV5-1 and TRBJ2-7; TRBD2 matches 7 bases. The CDR3 extends over 15 amino acids. Per the germline V gene, CDR1 is SGHRS and CDR2 is YFSETQ. The ends lost 0 bases at V and 2 bases at J; junction bases unmatched: 5.

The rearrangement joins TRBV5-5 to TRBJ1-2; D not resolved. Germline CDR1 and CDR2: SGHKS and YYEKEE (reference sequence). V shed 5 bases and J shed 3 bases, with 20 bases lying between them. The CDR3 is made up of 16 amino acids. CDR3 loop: CASRNRANLLDYGYTF. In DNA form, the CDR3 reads TGTGCCAGCAGGAACCGGGCCAACCTCCTCGACTATGGCTACACCTTC.

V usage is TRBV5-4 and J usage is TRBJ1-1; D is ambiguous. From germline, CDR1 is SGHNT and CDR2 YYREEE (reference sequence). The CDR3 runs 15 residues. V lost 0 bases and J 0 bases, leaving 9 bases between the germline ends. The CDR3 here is CASSLDGNMNTEAFF. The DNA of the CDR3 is TGTGCCAGCAGCTTGGACGGGAACATGAACACTGAAGCTTTCTTT.

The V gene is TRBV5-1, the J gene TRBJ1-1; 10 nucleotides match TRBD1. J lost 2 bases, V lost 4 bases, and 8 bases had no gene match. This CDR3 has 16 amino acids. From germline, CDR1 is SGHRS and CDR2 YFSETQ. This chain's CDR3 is CASSTGDRGRNTEAFF. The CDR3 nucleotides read TGCGCCAGCAGCACAGGCGACAGGGGGCGAAACACTGAAGCTTTCTTT.

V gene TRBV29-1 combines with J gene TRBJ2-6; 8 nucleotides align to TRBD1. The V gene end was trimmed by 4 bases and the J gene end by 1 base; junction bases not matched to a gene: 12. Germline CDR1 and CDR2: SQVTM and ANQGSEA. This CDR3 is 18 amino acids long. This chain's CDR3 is CSVAFYGTGPSGANVLTF. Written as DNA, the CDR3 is TGCAGCGTTGCTTTTTATGGGACAGGACCTTCTGGGGCCAACGTCCTGACTTTC.